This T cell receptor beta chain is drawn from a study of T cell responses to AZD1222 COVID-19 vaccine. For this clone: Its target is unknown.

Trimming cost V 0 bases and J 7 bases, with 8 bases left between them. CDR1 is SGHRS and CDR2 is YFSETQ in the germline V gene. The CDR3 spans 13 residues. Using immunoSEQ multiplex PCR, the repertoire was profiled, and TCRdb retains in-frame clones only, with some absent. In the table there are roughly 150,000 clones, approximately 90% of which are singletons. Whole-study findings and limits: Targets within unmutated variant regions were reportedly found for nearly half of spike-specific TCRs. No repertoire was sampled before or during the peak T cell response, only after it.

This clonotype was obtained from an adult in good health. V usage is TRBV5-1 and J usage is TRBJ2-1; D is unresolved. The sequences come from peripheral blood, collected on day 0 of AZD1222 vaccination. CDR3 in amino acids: CASSLAVGNEQFF. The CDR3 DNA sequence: TGCGCCAGCAGCTTGGCCGTAGGGAATGAGCAGTTCTTC.